Below, 11 T cell receptor beta chains from the same sample are listed, as sequenced in a study of blood T cells in healthy people across ages. Primers used in a second PCR of about 7 to 12 cycles were a sample-barcoded 5' primer and a J-beta primer mix. TCRdb ran MiXCR on the 5' RACE reads and lists one entry per CDR3 protein. Counted here are roughly 830,000 distinct CDR3 sequences, less than 80% occurring once; the ten biggest clones make up roughly a quarter. Sequencing used blood. The origin of the receptors is a man aged 25 to 45 in good health.

This clonotype was recorded only once. This chain links TRBV6-5 with TRBJ1-5, with 7 positions matching TRBD1. In germline, CDR1 is MNHEY, CDR2 SVGAGI. The length of the CDR3 is 16 residues. V lost 7 bases and J lost 3; bases outside the gene matches: 12. CDR3 sequence (DNA): TGTGCCAGCAAGCCCGGGACAGAGCCTAACAATCAGCCCCAGCATTTT. This encodes CASKPGTEPNNQPQHF.

This clonotype has a handful of counts. CDR3 amino acids: CASSQGRDNSPLHF. The DNA of the CDR3 is TGCGCCAGCAGCCAAGGCAGGGATAATTCACCCCTCCACTTT. The V gene is TRBV4-1, the J gene TRBJ1-6; tentatively, D is TRBD1 (5 bases). Germline V gene data show CDR1 as MGHRA and CDR2 as YSYEKL. Trimming took off 1 base at V and 5 bases at J, with 6 bases between the two ends. This CDR3 spans 14 amino acids.

This clonotype has just a few counts. The chain employs TRBV29-1 and TRBJ1-1; TRBD1 is a possible D gene (5 bases). This CDR3 is 12 amino acids long. The germline gives CDR1 SQVTM, CDR2 ANQGSEA. V lost 7 bases, J lost 0 bases, and 9 bases lay in between. Here the CDR3 reads CSGGHMNTEAFF. CDR3 coding DNA: TGCAGCGGTGGACATATGAACACTGAAGCTTTCTTT.

This chain connects TRBV27 to TRBJ2-3, with 8 bases matching TRBD1. Germline CDR1 reads MNHEY; CDR2 reads SMNVEV (reference sequence). CDR3 size: 14 residues. Losses at the gene ends were 5 bases for V and 6 bases for J; bases not matched to a gene: 7. CDR3 DNA sequence: TGTGCCAGCAGTCCGGACAGGGCGGGGGATACGCAGTATTTT. It yields the protein CASSPDRAGDTQYF.

CDR3 DNA sequence: TGTGCCAGCAGCATACCGGGACAGGGGCTCTTAGAGCAGTACTTC. Protein product: CASSIPGQGLLEQYF. The chain employs TRBV7-9 and TRBJ2-4; TRBD1 aligns across 10 bases. The length of the CDR3 is 15 residues. V dropped 5 bases and J dropped 13; count of bases not matched to a gene: 14. CDR1 and CDR2 (germline): SEHNR, FQNEAQ (reference sequence).

The chain carries TRBV7-3 and TRBJ2-7, with 11 positions matching TRBD2. The CDR3 consists of 16 residues. V gave up 5 bases and J gave up 4 bases; unmatched junction bases: 10. Per the germline V gene, CDR1 is SGHTA and CDR2 is FQGTGA. The CDR3 nucleotides are TGTGCCAGCAGCCTACGTAGCGGGGGGGCCCTGTACGAGCAGTACTTC. As protein: CASSLRSGGALYEQYF.

In this sample, this clonotype turned up a few times. The chain joins TRBV10-3 to TRBJ2-1; 10 nucleotides align to TRBD1. The CDR3 extends over 13 amino acids. V lost 10 bases, J lost 5 bases, and 5 bases stayed unmatched. Germline loops: CDR1 ENHRY, CDR2 SYGVKD. Here the CDR3 DNA reads TGTGCCAACTCAGACAGGGGGCACAATGAGCAGTTCTTC. This codes for CANSDRGHNEQFF.

The CDR3 region is CASSEPTGVWYEQYF. CDR3 nucleotide sequence: TGTGCCAGCAGTGAACCGACAGGGGTTTGGTACGAGCAGTACTTC. J is TRBJ2-5 and V is TRBV6-1; 8 bases map to TRBD1. The J call could be wrong; TRBJ2-7 is a better fit for the DNA end. Germline assignment: CDR1 MNHNS and CDR2 SASEGT. This CDR3 is 15 amino acids long.

V gene TRBV4-2 combines with J gene TRBJ2-3, with D uncertain. This CDR3 contains 15 residues. The V end lost 1 base, the J end lost 6 bases, and 14 bases lay between the germline ends. Germline V gene data show CDR1 as LGHNA and CDR2 as YNFKEQ. The CDR3 region is CASSQVLTQADTQYF. The CDR3 region has the DNA TGTGCCAGCAGCCAAGTTCTAACTCAGGCGGATACGCAGTATTTT.

J is TRBJ2-7 and V is TRBV28, with D unclear. The germline gives CDR1 MDHEN, CDR2 SYDVKM. The CDR3 has 12 amino acids. V shed 10 bases and J shed 0 bases, with 10 bases lying between them. The CDR3 spells CATRSGSYEQYF. The DNA for the CDR3 is TGTGCCACCAGATCGGGCTCCTACGAGCAGTACTTC.

The chain couples TRBV7-2 to TRBJ2-3; D not certain. V shed 2 bases and J shed 1 base, with 10 bases lying between them. The CDR3 consists of 15 residues. Per germline, CDR1 SGHTA and CDR2 FQGNSA. CDR3 loop: CASSLSPERTDTQYF. The CDR3 bases are TGTGCCAGCAGCTTATCCCCGGAACGCACAGATACGCAGTATTTT.